The 19 T cell receptor beta chains listed next were all sequenced from one sample in a study of blood T cell repertoires in COVID-19. The assay was immunoSEQ multiplex PCR, and TCRdb's table has in-frame clones only and misses some. The profile covers 65,000 to 80,000 clones, with roughly four fifths appearing a single time and under 30% taken by the ten largest. Sequencing input: peripheral blood. The receptors were gathered from a human donor in a cohort sampled during active COVID-19.

The chain joins TRBV19 to TRBJ1-5; D is ambiguous. This CDR3 is built from 12 residues. Germline CDR1 LNHDA, CDR2 SQIVND (reference sequence). Trimming left V 5 bases short and J 9 bases short, with 11 bases between. CDR3 bases: TGTGCCAGTAGTGAAACGGTGCGGCCCCAGCATTTT. Translation: CASSETVRPQHF.

The rearrangement links TRBV3-1 (or the pseudogene TRBV3-2) to TRBJ1-3; 7 bases match TRBD1. Germline V gene data show CDR1 as LGHDT and CDR2 as YNNKEL (reference sequence). This CDR3 is built from 15 residues. Losses at the gene ends were 4 bases for V and 5 bases for J; bases not matched to a gene: 8. CDR3 region: CASSLNRDSRNTIYF. CDR3 sequence (DNA): TGTGCCAGCAGCCTAAACCGGGACAGCCGAAACACCATATATTTT.

In its sample, this clone was seen a few times. The rearrangement joins TRBV6-5 to TRBJ1-5; 10 nucleotides align to TRBD1. Looked up from germline, CDR1 is MNHEY and CDR2 is SVGAGI. Trimming cost V 9 bases and J 3 bases; bases outside gene matches: 8. CDR3 length equals 15 residues. The CDR3 protein is CASRGGTGVNQPQHF. The CDR3 DNA is TGTGCCAGTAGAGGGGGGACAGGGGTCAATCAGCCCCAGCATTTT.

This clone has only a few counts. This chain links TRBV11-1 with TRBJ2-3, with 10 positions matching TRBD2. Germline V gene lookup returns CDR1 SGHAT and CDR2 FQDESV (reference sequence). Germline trimming cut 2 bases from V and 7 bases from J; bases unmatched to any gene: 9. The CDR3 length is 16 residues. DNA of the CDR3: TGTGCCAGCAGCTTACAGGACCTAGCGGGGGATCATACGCAGTATTTT. It translates to CASSLQDLAGDHTQYF.

This clone was detected a few times. V and J are TRBV19 and TRBJ1-4, with D hard to call. V lost 8 bases and J 6 bases, leaving 13 bases between the germline ends. The CDR3 consists of 13 residues. CDR1 is LNHDA and CDR2 is SQIVND in the germline V gene (reference sequence). The CDR3 DNA is TGTGCCAGTGCTGTCTCGAGGGATGAAAAACTGTTTTTT. This sequence encodes CASAVSRDEKLFF.

This clone was observed a single time. The chain couples TRBV4-1 to TRBJ1-3; the D gene is possibly TRBD1 (5 bases). Germline CDR1 and CDR2: MGHRA and YSYEKL. The length of the CDR3 is 18 residues. V was pared by 1 base and J by 0 bases, with 16 bases between. The CDR3 DNA reads as TGCGCCAGCAGCCAAGTATCAGCAGGGATCTACTCTGGAAACACCATATATTTT. This gives the protein CASSQVSAGIYSGNTIYF.

The rearrangement uses TRBV2 and TRBJ1-5; 8 nucleotides align to TRBD1. Trimming at V came to 6 bases and at J to 5 bases, leaving 6 bases not matched to a gene. The CDR3 loop spans 14 amino acids. CDR1 is SNHLY and CDR2 is FYNNEI in the germline V gene. In nucleotides, the CDR3 is TGTGCCAGCAGGATCAGACAGGGGTATCAGCCCCAGCATTTT. Translation gives CASRIRQGYQPQHF.

The rearrangement uses TRBV28 and TRBJ2-7; 11 nucleotides align to TRBD1. Germline assignment: CDR1 MDHEN and CDR2 SYDVKM. V was clipped by 3 bases and J by 4 bases; unmatched bases: 5. The CDR3 has 15 residues. In DNA, the CDR3 is TGTGCCAGCAGTTTGCGGACAGGGGGCTTATACGAGCAGTACTTC. Translation: CASSLRTGGLYEQYF.

This chain uses TRBV7-9 with TRBJ2-1; D not resolved. Germline values: CDR1 SEHNR, CDR2 FQNEAQ (reference sequence). With 5 bases removed from V and 9 bases from J, the gap between germline ends came to 23 bases. This CDR3 spans 16 amino acids. The CDR3: CASSPDLSFLSGEQFF. For the CDR3, the DNA is TGTGCCAGCAGCCCAGACCTTAGCTTTCTGTCCGGTGAGCAGTTCTTC.

The rearrangement links TRBV4-1 to TRBJ2-2; D gene unclear. The CDR3 has 17 amino acids. Deletions cut 0 bases from V and 1 base from J, with 12 bases between. The V gene's germline CDR1 is MGHRA and CDR2 YSYEKL. The CDR3 coding sequence is TGCGCCAGCAGCCAAGATCGAGGAAGGTGGAACACCGGGGAGCTGTTTTTT. It codes for CASSQDRGRWNTGELFF.

The chain carries TRBV27 and TRBJ1-5, with D unresolved. V was cut by 6 bases and J by 0 bases, with 3 bases left in between. The CDR3 contains 12 residues. Germline V CDR1 and CDR2: MNHEY, SMNVEV (reference sequence). The CDR3 loop reads CASSFSNQPQHF. The DNA of the CDR3 is TGTGCCAGCAGCTTTAGCAATCAGCCCCAGCATTTT.

The gene calls are TRBV7-3 and TRBJ2-1; 9 positions agree with TRBD1. This CDR3 has 16 residues. V shed 4 bases, J shed 8 bases, and the junction held 12 bases outside the gene matches. In germline, CDR1 is SGHTA, CDR2 FQGTGA. This CDR3 reads CASSSQGHTGGHEQFF. The CDR3 DNA reads TGTGCCAGCAGCTCCCAAGGGCATACAGGGGGCCATGAGCAGTTCTTC.

This chain uses TRBV25-1 with TRBJ2-7, with 12 bases lining up with TRBD1. V shed 6 bases and J 6 bases; nucleotides not matched to a gene: 6. The CDR3 runs to 14 residues. Germline V CDR1 and CDR2: MGHDK, SYGVNS. CDR3: CASRRDRGLGEQYF. CDR3 in DNA: TGTGCCAGCAGGAGGGACAGGGGGCTCGGCGAGCAGTACTTC.

The chain carries TRBV4-1 and TRBJ1-1, with 10 bases matching TRBD1. Per the germline V gene, CDR1 is MGHRA and CDR2 is YSYEKL. The CDR3 totals 17 residues. The V and J ends lost 0 bases and 5 bases, in that order; junction bases with no gene match: 9. CDR3 protein: CASSQDSTGGGWTEAFF. The DNA for the CDR3 is TGCGCCAGCAGCCAAGATTCGACAGGGGGCGGATGGACTGAAGCTTTCTTT.

The chain uses TRBV7-2 and TRBJ1-2; the D is unclear. V was shortened by 1 base and J by 5 bases, with 11 bases between the two germline ends. Germline V lookup: CDR1 SGHTA, CDR2 FQGNSA. The CDR3 is 14 amino acids. The CDR3: CASSLDSAVYGYTF. The CDR3 DNA reads as TGTGCCAGCAGCTTAGATAGCGCAGTTTATGGCTACACCTTC. Full variable domain (rest looked up from reference TRBV7-2 and TRBJ1-2): GAGVSQSPSNKVTEKGKDVELRCDPISGHTALYWYRQSLGQGLEFLIYFQGNSAPDKSGLPSDRFSAERTGGSVSTLTIQRTQQEDSAVYLCASSLDSAVYGYTFGSGTRLTVV.

The J gene is TRBJ1-2, the V gene TRBV9, with TRBD1 as a possible D gene (6 bases). The CDR3 is made up of 15 amino acids. The V end was cut by 3 bases, the J end by 5 bases, with 17 bases between. CDR1 and CDR2 from the germline V gene are SGDLS and YYNGEE. The CDR3 DNA sequence: TGTGCCAGCAGCGCTCAGGGACAATCGGGATATGGCTACACCTTC. This sequence encodes CASSAQGQSGYGYTF.

The chain uses TRBV4-2 and TRBJ2-1; 10 positions match TRBD2. The germline V gene encodes CDR1 LGHNA and CDR2 YNFKEQ. J was trimmed by 8 bases and V by 1 base; bases with no gene match: 8. This CDR3 has 16 amino acids. The CDR3 protein is CASSQAELAGYYEQFF. CDR3 DNA sequence: TGTGCCAGCAGCCAAGCTGAACTAGCGGGGTATTATGAGCAGTTCTTC.

The rearrangement uses TRBV19 and TRBJ2-7, with D unclear. This CDR3 is built from 14 residues. CDR1 is LNHDA, CDR2 SQIVND, per germline (reference sequence). Trimming cost V 1 base and J 5 bases, with 12 bases left between them. The CDR3 is CASSIGGSGNEQYF. In DNA, the CDR3 is TGTGCCAGTAGTATAGGCGGCAGTGGAAACGAGCAGTACTTC.

The chain has TRBV4-2 and TRBJ1-1; 7 bases are a match to TRBD1. Germline V gene data show CDR1 as LGHNA and CDR2 as YNFKEQ. After removal of 0 bases from V and 5 bases from J, the junction contained 12 bases not matched to a gene. The CDR3 runs to 17 residues. The CDR3 region is CASSQDPSTGSLTEAFF. As DNA, the CDR3 is TGTGCCAGCAGCCAAGACCCCTCGACAGGGTCTCTAACTGAAGCTTTCTTT.